This T cell receptor (beta chain) was captured by sequencing in a study of beta chain features in type 1 diabetes. Germline values: CDR1 SGHVS, CDR2 FNYEAQ. V lost 2 bases and J lost 4, with 11 bases in between. The CDR3 runs to 14 residues. Study results and caveats: Researchers caution that PCR might favor shorter templates, equally among patients and controls. Within each of all four CD4+ subsets, Type 1 diabetes patients had TCRB CDR3s that were moderately but significantly shorter.

Expressed TCRB transcripts were sequenced, since all the RNA that had been isolated was reverse transcribed. The method was immunoSEQ multiplex PCR; TCRdb's version includes in-frame clones alone and lacks a portion of them. The sample holds just under 150,000 clones, less than 15% seen once. Remarks on this clone: Antigen specificity is unknown.

The V and J genes are TRBV7-6 and TRBJ1-1, with D possibly TRBD1 on 5 matching bases. This sequence originates from a man younger than 35 with type 1 diabetes. Sequenced input: central memory CD4+ T cells from blood. The CDR3 DNA reads as TGTGCCAGCAGCTTACAGGGCAGAGGCACTGAAGCTTTCTTT. Protein product: CASSLQGRGTEAFF.